The 19 T cell receptor beta chains in this list originate from one sample, sequenced in a study of T cell responses to AZD1222 COVID-19 vaccine. The data were produced by immunoSEQ multiplex PCR, yet TCRdb's version contains in-frame clones alone and is incomplete. This repertoire shows roughly 85,000 clones, 70% to 90% found once; its top ten account for approximately 7%. The specimen comprised peripheral blood, sampled on day 0 of AZD1222 vaccination. These receptors were collected from an adult in good health.

V gene TRBV19 combines with J gene TRBJ1-1; D not certain. The germline V gene has CDR1 LNHDA and CDR2 SQIVND (reference sequence). V was trimmed by 7 bases and J by 4 bases, leaving 19 bases between them. The CDR3 spans 15 residues. CDR3 residues: CASKLSEGMGTEAFF. For the CDR3, the DNA is TGTGCCAGTAAACTCTCGGAGGGCATGGGCACTGAAGCTTTCTTT.

The rearrangement joins TRBV15 to TRBJ1-5, with D perhaps matching TRBD1 (6 bases). Germline lookup yields CDR1 LNHNV and CDR2 YYDKDF (reference sequence). Trimming took off 5 bases at V and 4 bases at J, with 9 bases between the two ends. The CDR3 sequence is 13 residues long. Here the CDR3 DNA reads TGTGCCACCAGCGGACAGATTAATCAGCCCCAGCATTTT. Translated: CATSGQINQPQHF.

This chain connects TRBV2 to TRBJ2-1, with TRBD2 identical over 14 bases. Trimming at V came to 6 bases and at J to 3 bases, leaving 4 bases not matched to a gene. Germline lookup yields CDR1 SNHLY and CDR2 FYNNEI. The CDR3 sequence is 16 residues long. CDR3 in DNA: TGTGCCAGCAGAGGGACTAGCGGGGGAAGCTACAATGAGCAGTTCTTC. Encoded protein: CASRGTSGGSYNEQFF.

CDR3 nucleotide sequence: TGCGCCAGCAGCTTGGATGGCTACAATCAGCCCCAGCATTTT. Its translation is CASSLDGYNQPQHF. The rearrangement uses TRBV5-1 and TRBJ1-5; D unresolved. The CDR3 sequence is 14 residues long. V was cut by 0 bases and J by 3 bases, with 7 bases left in between. The germline CDR1 and CDR2 sequences are SGHRS and YFSETQ.

This chain connects TRBV5-1 to TRBJ2-6, with a possible D match to TRBD1 (5 bases). Trimming removed 8 bases at V and 3 bases at J, with 12 bases between. The CDR3 length is 14 residues. The V gene's germline CDR1 is SGHRS and CDR2 YFSETQ. This CDR3 reads CASIPGYGANVLTF. DNA for the CDR3: TGCGCCAGTATCCCAGGGTATGGGGCCAACGTCCTGACTTTC.

This chain's CDR3 is CASSAGTAHTEAFF. The CDR3 DNA follows: TGTGCCAGCAGCGCCGGGACAGCCCACACTGAAGCTTTCTTT. This rearrangement joins TRBV7-2 to TRBJ1-1; 7 bases line up with TRBD1. Germline V gives CDR1 SGHTA, CDR2 FQGNSA. J lost 3 bases, V lost 5 bases, and 6 bases had no gene match. The CDR3 runs 14 residues.

This clone was picked up one time. The CDR3 bases are TGTGCCAGCAGCTTGAACAACGGAAACACCATATATTTT. It specifies CASSLNNGNTIYF. V gene TRBV5-4 combines with J gene TRBJ1-3; D gene uncertain. Between the trimmed V and J ends, which lost 1 base and 4 bases, there was a span of 6 bases. Germline values: CDR1 SGHNT, CDR2 YYREEE (reference sequence). There are 13 residues in the CDR3.

This CDR3 reads CAIGGEDYEQYF. For the CDR3, the DNA is TGTGCCATCGGGGGGGAGGACTACGAGCAGTACTTC. The genes are TRBV10-3 and TRBJ2-7, with TRBD2 matching over 7 bases. After removal of 8 bases from V and 3 bases from J, the junction contained 4 bases not matched to a gene. The V gene's germline CDR1 is ENHRY and CDR2 SYGVKD. The length of the CDR3 is 12 residues.

V gene TRBV6-5 combines with J gene TRBJ2-5, with TRBD1 as a possible D gene (5 bases). The V and J ends lost 7 bases and 4 bases respectively, with 16 bases between them. This CDR3 contains 14 residues. Per germline, CDR1 MNHEY and CDR2 SVGAGI. The CDR3 nucleotides are TGTGCCAGCAAACGGGCTACGCAGGGAGAGACCCAGTACTTC. Residues: CASKRATQGETQYF.

The chain combines TRBV19 with TRBJ1-2, with a tentative D call TRBD1 (6 bases). Germline lookup yields CDR1 LNHDA and CDR2 SQIVND (reference sequence). With 5 bases removed from V and 13 bases from J, the gap between germline ends came to 20 bases. The CDR3 contains 13 residues. The CDR3 DNA reads as TGTGCCAGTAGTGCCTCGGACAGTAGCTGGCTCACCTTC. Its translation is CASSASDSSWLTF.

This CDR3 is CASSLAQGPYGYTF. The DNA for the CDR3 is TGCGCCAGCAGCTTGGCGCAGGGCCCCTATGGCTACACCTTC. This chain links TRBV5-1 with TRBJ1-2, with D tentatively TRBD1 (5 bases). CDR1 and CDR2 from the germline V gene are SGHRS and YFSETQ. This CDR3 region has 14 residues. V was pared by 0 bases and J by 4 bases, with 10 bases between.

The rearrangement joins TRBV28 to TRBJ1-5; D gene uncertain. Trimming left V 4 bases short and J 0 bases short, with 13 bases between. Germline CDR1 reads MDHEN; CDR2 reads SYDVKM. This CDR3 region has 16 residues. CDR3 bases: TGTGCCAGCAGTTGGCCGTCCGAGTTTAGCAATCAGCCCCAGCATTTT. It encodes CASSWPSEFSNQPQHF.

The CDR3 region is CASSMGTTGYTDTQYF. CDR3 sequence (DNA): TGTGCCAGTAGTATGGGAACCACAGGGTACACAGATACGCAGTATTTT. The rearrangement links TRBV19 to TRBJ2-3; perhaps TRBD1 as D (6 bases). The germline gives CDR1 LNHDA, CDR2 SQIVND (reference sequence). The CDR3 is 16 amino acids. With 3 bases removed from V and 2 bases from J, the gap between germline ends came to 15 bases.

The rearrangement uses TRBV9 and TRBJ2-3; the D call may be TRBD1 or TRBD2 (5 bases each). The V end was cut by 4 bases, the J end by 0 bases, with 12 bases between. This CDR3 spans 15 amino acids. Germline V gene sequence: CDR1 SGDLS, CDR2 YYNGEE. In DNA, the CDR3 is TGTGCCAGCAGCTACTCCGGGGCCAGCACAGATACGCAGTATTTT. Encoded protein: CASSYSGASTDTQYF.

The chain couples TRBV5-1 to TRBJ2-1; the D is unclear. CDR1 SGHRS and CDR2 YFSETQ come from the germline V gene. The CDR3 runs to 14 residues. V was pared by 0 bases and J by 3 bases, with 7 bases between. The CDR3 DNA follows: TGCGCCAGCAGCTTGGGGCAAAACTACAATGAGCAGTTCTTC. Translating it yields CASSLGQNYNEQFF.

This chain joins TRBV4-1 and TRBJ2-3, with 10 bases aligning to TRBD2. V gave up 0 bases and J gave up 4 bases; unmatched junction bases: 13. The V gene's germline CDR1 is MGHRA and CDR2 YSYEKL. CDR3 length equals 19 residues. The DNA for the CDR3 is TGCGCCAGCAGCCAAGACGCTAGCGGGAGTATCGGGGCGTCAGATACGCAGTATTTT. Its translation is CASSQDASGSIGASDTQYF.

V usage is TRBV28 and J usage is TRBJ2-7; the D gene could be TRBD1 or TRBD2 (5 bases each). CDR3 length: 14 amino acids. Trimming took off 2 bases at V and 0 bases at J, with 8 bases between the two ends. Germline V gene sequence: CDR1 MDHEN, CDR2 SYDVKM. CDR3 sequence: CASSLGGSSYEQYF. CDR3 coding DNA: TGTGCCAGCAGTTTAGGGGGTAGCTCCTACGAGCAGTACTTC.

The rearrangement joins TRBV4-3 to TRBJ1-4; D is perhaps TRBD1 (5 bases). Germline V gives CDR1 LGHNA, CDR2 YSLEER. V was cut by 4 bases and J by 4 bases, with 16 bases left in between. The length of the CDR3 is 16 residues. Here the CDR3 reads CASSRDPGGDNEKLFF. The CDR3 DNA sequence: TGCGCCAGCAGCCGCGATCCGGGGGGGGATAATGAAAAACTGTTTTTT.

The chain is built from TRBV4-1 and TRBJ2-1; 15 nucleotides match TRBD2. V shed 6 bases, J shed 1 base, and the junction held 7 bases outside the gene matches. Germline V gives CDR1 MGHRA, CDR2 YSYEKL. The CDR3 is made up of 18 amino acids. In DNA, the CDR3 is TGCGCCAGCAGAGGGGGACTAGCGGGAGGAAGTTCCTACAATGAGCAGTTCTTC. Its protein is CASRGGLAGGSSYNEQFF.